This is a list of T cell receptor beta chains from one sample in a study of shared clonotypes between healthy human individuals. TCRdb's copy holds only in-frame clones and misses some; the assay was immunoSEQ multiplex PCR. The sample holds millions of clones; about 95% are singletons and the top ten take roughly 1%. The sequencing input was naive CD8+ T cells sorted from blood. These receptors all come from a young man in good health. CDR3s include the opening cysteine and the closing phenylalanine or tryptophan. D genes are given only for firm matches. Part of the rows lack a size; the others show once, few, many or a class for expanded clones.

j_call cdr3_length v_call d_call clone_size cdr3_nt cdr3_aa
TRBJ2-1 17 TRBV7-2 TRBD2 - TGTGCCAGCAGCTTAGGGGGCACGGGAGGGCGAGTTTGTGAGCAGTTCTTC CASSLGGTGGRVCEQFF
TRBJ2-7 15 TRBV6-5 TRBD2 - TGTGCCAGCAGTGTAGTGAGCGGGAGCACCTACGAGCAGTACTTC CASSVVSGSTYEQYF
TRBJ1-1 15 TRBV11-2 - - TGTGCCAGCAGCTTAACCCCAGAACTGAACACTGAAGCTTTCTTT CASSLTPELNTEAFF
TRBJ2-7 14 TRBV4-3 - - TGCGCCAGCAGCCAAGATACGGAGAGCTACGAGCAGTACTTC CASSQDTESYEQYF
TRBJ1-5 15 TRBV4-3 TRBD1 - TGCGCCAGCAGCCCACGGGGGACAGGGGTAGAGCCCCAGCATTTT CASSPRGTGVEPQHF
TRBJ2-1 15 TRBV5-1 TRBD1 - TGCGCCAGCAGCTTGGTAGGGGGCGCTGTAAATGAGCAGTTCTTC CASSLVGGAVNEQFF
TRBJ1-3 15 TRBV19 - - TGTGCCAGTAGTATGGGGACCACATCTGGAAACACCATATATTTT CASSMGTTSGNTIYF
TRBJ1-2 15 TRBV19 TRBD1 - TGTGCCAGTAGTATTTGGACAGGGGGGGAGGATGGCTACACCTTC CASSIWTGGEDGYTF
TRBJ2-5 15 TRBV7-9 - once TGTGCCAGCAGCTCCTTAAGCGCCTGGCGGGAGACCCAGTACTTC CASSSLSAWRETQYF
TRBJ2-7 13 TRBV4-1 - once TGCGCCAGCAGCCAAGAAGTCGGCTACGAGCAGTACTTC CASSQEVGYEQYF
TRBJ2-7 12 TRBV2 - once TGTGCCAGCAGTGAAACTGGCAACGAGCAGTACTTC CASSETGNEQYF
TRBJ2-7 14 TRBV6-5 TRBD1 - TGTGCCAGCAGTTGGACAGGGGAGGCCTACGAGCAGTACTTC CASSWTGEAYEQYF
TRBJ2-7 13 TRBV11-2 - - TGTGCCAGCAGCTTGGGGGTTTCCTACGAGCAGTACTTC CASSLGVSYEQYF
TRBJ2-7 15 TRBV5-1 - - TGCGCCAGCAGCACGGCCCTAGAAGGTTCCTACGAGCAGTACTTC CASSTALEGSYEQYF
TRBJ1-6 17 TRBV7-6 TRBD1 - TGTGCCAGCAGCTTGGGGACAGGGGGATTCTATAATTCACCCCTCCACTTT CASSLGTGGFYNSPLHF
TRBJ2-2 16 TRBV7-9 TRBD1 - TGTGCCAGCAGCTCAATCTCGACAGGGTTTGCCGGGGAGCTGTTTTTT CASSSISTGFAGELFF
TRBJ2-7 17 TRBV7-2 TRBD2 - TGTGCCAGCAGCTCCCGACTAGCGGGAGGCCTCTCCTACGAGCAGTACTTC CASSSRLAGGLSYEQYF
TRBJ2-3 16 TRBV2 TRBD2 - TGTGCCAGCAGTGATGGACTAGCGGCCTACACAGATACGCAGTATTTT CASSDGLAAYTDTQYF
TRBJ2-3 13 TRBV29-1 - - TGCAGCGTCATAGCGGCATCAACAGATACGCAGTATTTT CSVIAASTDTQYF
TRBJ2-7 14 TRBV28 - - TGTGCCAGCAGTTTTTCTACCGTCATCTACGAGCAGTACTTC CASSFSTVIYEQYF
TRBJ1-5 15 TRBV27 TRBD1 once TGTGCCAGCAGTCCAGGGGGCGGTAGCAATCAGCCCCAGCATTTT CASSPGGGSNQPQHF
TRBJ2-6 18 TRBV5-1 - - TGCGCCAGCAGCACCTTTTTCCGGGACAACACTGGGGCCAACGTCCTGACTTTC CASSTFFRDNTGANVLTF
TRBJ1-5 14 TRBV27 - - TGTGCCAGCAGCCTAGGAGATAGCAATCAGCCCCAGCATTTT CASSLGDSNQPQHF
TRBJ2-3 15 TRBV6-6 TRBD1 - TGTGCCAGCAGTTACTGGACAGGGGGCAGGGATACGCAGTATTTT CASSYWTGGRDTQYF
TRBJ2-7 16 TRBV13 TRBD2 - TGTGCCAGCAGCACCCGACCCGGGACTAGCGGGAACGAGCAGTACTTC CASSTRPGTSGNEQYF
TRBJ2-5 14 TRBV4-3 - once TGCGCCAGCAGCCAAGGTCCGGAAGGGGAGACCCAGTACTTC CASSQGPEGETQYF
TRBJ1-5 18 TRBV7-8 TRBD1 - TGTGCCAGCAGCCTTGCTTTGACAGGGAGGGATCCAAATCAGCCCCAGCATTTT CASSLALTGRDPNQPQHF
TRBJ2-5 15 TRBV7-9 TRBD1 - TGTGCCAGCAGCTTAAATACACAGGGGCTGGAGACCCAGTACTTC CASSLNTQGLETQYF
TRBJ2-7 13 TRBV6-5 - - TGTGCCAGCAGTTATGACTACAACGACGAGCAGTACTTC CASSYDYNDEQYF
TRBJ2-7 14 TRBV25-1 - - TGTGCCAGCAGTCATCCCCCACAGGGCGACGAGCAGTACTTC CASSHPPQGDEQYF
TRBJ2-2 14 TRBV13 - - TGTGCCAGCACCCATAGCGGGAACACCGGGGAGCTGTTTTTT CASTHSGNTGELFF
TRBJ1-6 13 TRBV27 - once TGTGCCAGCACCTGGGGGGCAGAGGGCACCCTCCACTTT CASTWGAEGTLHF
TRBJ1-2 14 TRBV6-5 TRBD1 - TGTGCCAGCAGCTACGACAGGGTGGGCTATGGCTACACCTTC CASSYDRVGYGYTF
TRBJ1-4 16 TRBV27 - once TGTGCCAGCAGTTTATATGAGGGGGCAACTAATGAAAAACTGTTTTTT CASSLYEGATNEKLFF
TRBJ2-7 12 TRBV2 - - TGTGCCAGCAGCACAGGGACCTACGAGCAGTACTTC CASSTGTYEQYF
TRBJ2-7 16 TRBV7-9 - - TGTGCCAGCAGCTTAGATGGGCAGGCGTCCCCCTACGAGCAGTACTTC CASSLDGQASPYEQYF
TRBJ1-1 13 TRBV30 - - TGTGCCTGGAGTAGCGGGGCCGACACTGAAGCTTTCTTT CAWSSGADTEAFF
TRBJ2-5 14 TRBV10-1 TRBD1 - TGCGCCAGCAGTTTGGACAGGGCGCAAGAGACCCAGTACTTC CASSLDRAQETQYF
TRBJ2-1 13 TRBV7-9 - - TGTGCCAGCAAGGGGGATACCTACAATGAGCAGTTCTTC CASKGDTYNEQFF
TRBJ2-5 16 TRBV7-2 - - TGTGCCAGCAGCCCCTCTACGTCGGGGGCTCTAGAGACCCAGTACTTC CASSPSTSGALETQYF
TRBJ2-5 15 TRBV6-5 TRBD1 - TGTGCCAGCAACCTCGGACAGGGGAGATGGGAGACCCAGTACTTC CASNLGQGRWETQYF
TRBJ1-1 16 TRBV9 TRBD1 - TGTGCCAGCAGCCCTTCGGGACAGGGGGCCCCCACTGAAGCTTTCTTT CASSPSGQGAPTEAFF
TRBJ2-2 15 TRBV6-5 - - TGTGCCAGCAGTTACGTGGGGACCAACACCGGGGAGCTGTTTTTT CASSYVGTNTGELFF
TRBJ1-1 16 TRBV13 - - TGTGCCAGCAGTCCCTGGGGGGCGGGAACGACGCCTGAAGCTTTCTTT CASSPWGAGTTPEAFF
TRBJ2-5 14 TRBV6-1 TRBD1 - TGTGCCAGCAGGGGACAGGGGGCTGGGGAGACCCAGTACTTC CASRGQGAGETQYF